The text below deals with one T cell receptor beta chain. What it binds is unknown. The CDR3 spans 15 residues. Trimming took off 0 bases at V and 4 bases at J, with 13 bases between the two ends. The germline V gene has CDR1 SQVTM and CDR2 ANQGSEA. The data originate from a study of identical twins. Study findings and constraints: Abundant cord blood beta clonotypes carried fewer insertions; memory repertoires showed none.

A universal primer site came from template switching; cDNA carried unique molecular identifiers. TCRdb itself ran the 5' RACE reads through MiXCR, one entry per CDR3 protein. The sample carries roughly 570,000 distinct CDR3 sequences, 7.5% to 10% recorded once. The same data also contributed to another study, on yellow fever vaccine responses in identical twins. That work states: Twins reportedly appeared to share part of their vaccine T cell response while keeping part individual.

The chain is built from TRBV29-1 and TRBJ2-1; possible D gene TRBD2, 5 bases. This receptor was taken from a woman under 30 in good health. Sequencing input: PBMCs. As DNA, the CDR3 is TGCAGCGTTGAAGATCCCAGCGGATTTTACAATGAGCAGTTCTTC. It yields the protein CSVEDPSGFYNEQFF.